These T cell receptor beta chains were read from a single sample in a study of T-cell reconstitution after alpha-beta-depleted transplantation in children. TCRdb recomputed calls from the PCR reads with MiXCR, one row per CDR3 protein. The sample yields more than 200,000 distinct CDR3 sequences, approximately 19% seen once. Sequencing was performed on PBMCs, mostly from graft donor cells, taken 360 days after TCRalphabeta/CD19-depleted stem cell transplant. These receptors came from a male patient aged 2-9 years who had a stem cell transplant for acute lymphoblastic leukemia, so the T cells may come from the graft donor. Each CDR3 is given with its conserved first and last residue. A D gene is named only where the DNA matches it firmly. Where a row states a size, it is once, few, many or the class of an expanded clone; other rows omit it.

TRBV5-5	TRBJ2-1	TRBD1	many	TGTGCCAGCAGCGTGGTAGGGGGCCTTGGAAACAATGAGCAGTTCTTC	CASSVVGGLGNNEQFF
TRBV14	TRBJ1-5	-	few	TGTGCCAGCAGCCAACTGCGAGGTGCGCCCCAGCATTTT	CASSQLRGAPQHF
TRBV15	TRBJ2-1	-	-	TGTGCCACCAGCAGAGTCCTTGAAAGAGCCGGAGGGGAGCAGTTCTTC	CATSRVLERAGGEQFF
TRBV13	TRBJ2-5	-	many	TGTGCCAGCAGCATCGCAAGGGTAGGGGAGACCCAGTACTTC	CASSIARVGETQYF
TRBV12-3/TRBV12-4	TRBJ1-6	-	few	TGTGCCAGCAGTTTACGGATGGACTCCTATAATTCACCCCTCCACTTT	CASSLRMDSYNSPLHF
TRBV29-1	TRBJ2-7	TRBD1	many	TGCAGCGTTGAAGACAGGGGGAACTACGAGCAGTACTTC	CSVEDRGNYEQYF
TRBV24-1	TRBJ2-3	TRBD1	-	TGTGCCACCAGTGGGACGACAGGGGCAGATACGCAGTATTTT	CATSGTTGADTQYF
TRBV15	TRBJ2-3	-	-	TGTGCCACCAGCAGAGTTCATACCACCAGAAACACAGATACGCAGTATTTT	CATSRVHTTRNTDTQYF
TRBV27	TRBJ2-1	-	-	TGTGCCAGCAGTGAGACGGATACGGGCGATGAGCAGTTCTTC	CASSETDTGDEQFF
TRBV7-8	TRBJ1-1	-	few	TGTGCCAGCAGCTTAGTGGTTCTCGGTGAAGCTTTCTTT	CASSLVVLGEAFF